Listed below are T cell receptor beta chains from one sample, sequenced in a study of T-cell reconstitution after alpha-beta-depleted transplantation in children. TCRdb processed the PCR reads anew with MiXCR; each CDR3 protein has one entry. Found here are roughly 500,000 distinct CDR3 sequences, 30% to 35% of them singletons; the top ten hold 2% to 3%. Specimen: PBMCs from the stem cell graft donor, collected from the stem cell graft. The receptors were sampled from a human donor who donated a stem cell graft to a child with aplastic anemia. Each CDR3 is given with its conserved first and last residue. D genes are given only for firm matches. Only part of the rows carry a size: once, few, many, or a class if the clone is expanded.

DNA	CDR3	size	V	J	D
TGCAGCGTTGCGGGTAACTATGGCTACACCTTC	CSVAGNYGYTF	few	TRBV29-1	TRBJ1-2	NA
TGTGCCAGCAGCTTGCCCACAGACTACGAGCAGTACTTC	CASSLPTDYEQYF	few	TRBV7-2	TRBJ2-7	NA
TGCGCCAGCAGCCAGGCTCCCCGGGGGCCGGGAGATACGCAGTATTTT	CASSQAPRGPGDTQYF	few	TRBV4-3	TRBJ2-3	NA
TGTGCCAGCAGCGATAGCGGGAGTGGGTACAATGAGCAGTTCTTC	CASSDSGSGYNEQFF	many	TRBV7-2	TRBJ2-1	TRBD2
TGCGCCAGCAGCCAAGGCCACCCTAGCGGGAGTTGGGATGAGCAGTTCTTC	CASSQGHPSGSWDEQFF	NA	TRBV4-3	TRBJ2-1	TRBD2
TGTGCCAGCAGCTTGAGCCAGGGGATCAATCAGCCCCAGCATTTT	CASSLSQGINQPQHF	NA	TRBV5-5	TRBJ1-5	NA
TGTGCCAGTATCAATAGCGGGAGCGGGGGAGACAATGAGCAGTTCTTC	CASINSGSGGDNEQFF	NA	TRBV19	TRBJ2-1	TRBD2
TGTGCCAGCAGCTCGAATGAGACCCAGTACTTC	CASSSNETQYF	few	TRBV7-9	TRBJ2-5	NA
TGCGCCAGCAGCCAAGGGTATTTGCCCTTGCGGGATCTTTTGGATGAGCAGTTCTTC	CASSQGYLPLRDLLDEQFF	NA	TRBV4-3	TRBJ2-1	NA
TGTGCCAGCATGGGACAGACAAACACTGAAGCTTTCTTT	CASMGQTNTEAFF	NA	TRBV12-3/TRBV12-4	TRBJ1-1	TRBD1
TGTGCCAGCAGTGGACCTAGGGGTACAGATACGCAGTATTTT	CASSGPRGTDTQYF	NA	TRBV6-1	TRBJ2-3	NA
TGTGCCAGCTCACCCGACAACCTCGGGGAGCTGTTTTTT	CASSPDNLGELFF	NA	TRBV18	TRBJ2-2	NA
TGTGCCAGCGTCCCCCCGGCGGTTACCTACGAGCAGTACTTC	CASVPPAVTYEQYF	NA	TRBV28	TRBJ2-7	NA
TGTGCCAGCAGTTACCGGACAGGGCGAGATACGCAGTATTTT	CASSYRTGRDTQYF	NA	TRBV6-5	TRBJ2-3	TRBD1
TGTGCCAGCAGGCCTCCCGGGACTAGCGGGAGACTCGGCACAGATACGCAGTATTTT	CASRPPGTSGRLGTDTQYF	NA	TRBV7-8	TRBJ2-3	TRBD2
TGTGCCAGCAGTGATGACTACAGGGGCTGGGACACAGATACGCAGTATTTT	CASSDDYRGWDTDTQYF	NA	TRBV2	TRBJ2-3	TRBD1